These T cell receptor beta chains were read from a single sample in a study of blood T cells in healthy people across ages. TCRdb re-derived calls from the 5' RACE reads in MiXCR, one entry per CDR3 protein. Of roughly 1,100,000 distinct CDR3 sequences in the sample, approximately 26% were seen once. The data also belong to a second study, concerning T cells of mothers and their children.

The sample taken for sequencing was blood. The source is a girl aged 2 to 9 in good health. Both conserved end residues are part of each CDR3. A D gene is named only where the DNA matches it firmly. Clone size, where shown, is once, few, many, or a class for clones that have expanded.

size,J,length,D,V,DNA,CDR3
few,TRBJ2-7,14,-,TRBV12-3/TRBV12-4,TGTGCCAGCAGTTTTTTGGAGGGGGGGAGCGAGCAGTACTTC,CASSFLEGGSEQYF
few,TRBJ2-1,12,TRBD2,TRBV5-1,TGCGCCAGCCGCGGGGGGCTCAATGAGCAGTTCTTC,CASRGGLNEQFF
-,TRBJ2-7,17,TRBD2,TRBV7-2,TGTGCCAGCAGCACAACCAATTGGGGACTATTATATTACGAGCAGTACTTC,CASSTTNWGLLYYEQYF
-,TRBJ1-3,15,-,TRBV3-1,TGTGCCAGCAGCCAACAGGGTCGGTCTGGAAACACCATATATTTT,CASSQQGRSGNTIYF
-,TRBJ1-2,13,-,TRBV6-5,TGTGCCAGCAGTACGGGGGGTCACTATGGCTACACCTTC,CASSTGGHYGYTF
-,TRBJ1-4,16,TRBD1,TRBV3-1,TGTGCCAGCAGCTGGGACAGGGGGAGTGCTAATGAAAAACTGTTTTTT,CASSWDRGSANEKLFF
-,TRBJ1-1,14,-,TRBV15,TGTGCCACCAGGGAACAGGGAGGGAAGGCTGAAGCTTTCTTT,CATREQGGKAEAFF
-,TRBJ1-1,14,TRBD1,TRBV20-1,TGCAGTGCTAGAGAGACAGGGGAGAACACTGAAGCTTTCTTT,CSARETGENTEAFF
-,TRBJ2-7,15,TRBD2,TRBV5-1,TGCGCCAGCAGCACGCAGGGGACTAGCGCCTACGAGCAGTACTTC,CASSTQGTSAYEQYF
once,TRBJ1-1,20,TRBD1,TRBV11-2,TGTGCCAGCAGCTTAGTGAGACTTTCGACCGCCGCAGGGACAGGAACTGAAGCTTTCTTT,CASSLVRLSTAAGTGTEAFF
few,TRBJ2-5,9,-,TRBV11-3,TGTGCCAGCGGCTCGGGTCCGTTCTTC,CASGSGPFF
few,TRBJ1-2,12,-,TRBV29-1,TGCAGCGTTGAATCCAGAAAGGGGGGCTACACCTTC,CSVESRKGGYTF
few,TRBJ1-6,15,-,TRBV13,TGTGCCAGCAGCTTAGCGGCAGGCGGCGATTCACCCCTCCACTTT,CASSLAAGGDSPLHF
few,TRBJ2-1,14,TRBD2,TRBV7-3,TGTGCCAGCAGCTTATTAGCGGGTAACAATGAGCAGTTCTTC,CASSLLAGNNEQFF
-,TRBJ2-1,13,TRBD1,TRBV6-5,TGTGCCAGCAGTGCCGGGACAGGGAATGAGCAGTTCTTC,CASSAGTGNEQFF
few,TRBJ2-1,12,-,TRBV3-1,TGTGCCAGCAGCCTCCAACAGAGTGTGCAGTTCTTC,CASSLQQSVQFF
few,TRBJ2-6,16,-,TRBV12-3/TRBV12-4,TGTGCCAGCAGTTCCCTAGGGGGGTCTGGGGCCAACGTCCTGACTTTC,CASSSLGGSGANVLTF
few,TRBJ2-7,17,TRBD2,TRBV4-1,TGCGCCAGCAGCCAAGATGGTTCACTAGCGGGAGGTCGCGAGCAGTACTTC,CASSQDGSLAGGREQYF
few,TRBJ1-6,14,-,TRBV6-9,TGTGCCAGCAGTCCCAGTAGCCCGGAGTCACCCCTCCACTTT,CASSPSSPESPLHF
few,TRBJ2-1,15,-,TRBV27,TGTGCCAGCAGGGCAGGGACTCCCACTTACAATGAGCAGTTCTTC,CASRAGTPTYNEQFF
few,TRBJ2-7,15,-,TRBV2,TGTGCCAGCAGTGAAGCACTGAACCCCTCCTACGAGCAGTACTTC,CASSEALNPSYEQYF
-,TRBJ2-1,13,-,TRBV6-2/TRBV6-3,TGTGCCAGCAGTAGCGAGGACTACAATGAGCAGTTCTTC,CASSSEDYNEQFF
few,TRBJ1-6,15,TRBD1,TRBV9,TGTGCCAGCAGCGAGCAGACAGGGAAAAATTCACCCCTCCACTTT,CASSEQTGKNSPLHF
few,TRBJ1-1,11,-,TRBV29-1,TGCAGCGTCGAGACAGGATTTGGGGCTTTCTTT,CSVETGFGAFF
-,TRBJ2-7,14,-,TRBV20-1,TGCAGTGCTAACCCATACAGTGTACCGGGCGAGCAGTACTTC,CSANPYSVPGEQYF
-,TRBJ2-2,12,-,TRBV7-6,TGTGCCAGCAGCTTAGCCCTGGGGGAGCTGTTTTTT,CASSLALGELFF
-,TRBJ1-2,15,-,TRBV7-2,TGTGCCAGCAGCCTCCGGGACGCCGGGATGTACGGCTACACCTTC,CASSLRDAGMYGYTF
few,TRBJ2-7,12,-,TRBV5-1,TGCGCCAGCACCGATTCTGCTTCCTCGCAGTACTTC,CASTDSASSQYF
few,TRBJ2-7,15,-,TRBV4-1,TGCGCCAGCAGCCAAGCACCGGGACGGAAGGACGAGCAGTACTTC,CASSQAPGRKDEQYF
few,TRBJ2-1,18,TRBD2,TRBV6-5,TGTGCCAGCAGTTACTCGATTCTTGGCGGGGGAGGGGTCAATGAGCAGTTCTTC,CASSYSILGGGGVNEQFF
-,TRBJ2-7,15,TRBD1,TRBV10-3,TGTGCCATCAGTGAGTCCGGGACAGACCCCTACGAGCAGTACTTC,CAISESGTDPYEQYF